This T cell receptor (beta chain) comes out of a study of blood T cells in healthy people across ages. Study-wide results and limits: Researchers report that TCR beta diversity correlated strongly with naive T cell percentage. Using unsorted PBMCs precluded a conclusive naive versus antigen-experienced comparison.

Note on this clonotype: Its antigen is unknown.

Isolating PBMCs gave at least 6.5 million of these cells per sample. Total RNA extraction produced at least 6 micrograms (per sample) for the study. Germline CDR1 is LGHNA and CDR2 is YNFKEQ. Trimming cost V 3 bases and J 1 base, with 19 bases left between them. The CDR3 totals 17 residues. PCR was performed a second time for 7 to 11 cycles using a sample-barcoded 5' primer and a J-beta primer mix. TCRdb itself ran the 5' RACE reads through MiXCR, one entry per CDR3 protein. This table holds 800,000 or so distinct CDR3 sequences, roughly 60% found once. The clonotype originates from a man aged 30-40 years in good health. This sequence joins TRBV4-2 and TRBJ2-7; D may correspond to TRBD1 or TRBD2 (6 bases each). Sequences were obtained from blood. CDR3 DNA sequence: TGTGCCAGCAGCCACCCCTCAGGGGACTCCGGATCCTACGAGCAGTACTTC. Its protein is CASSHPSGDSGSYEQYF.